Listed here are 12 T cell receptor beta chains from one sample, sequenced in a study of blood T cell repertoires in COVID-19. Profiled with immunoSEQ multiplex PCR; TCRdb holds only in-frame clones, not every one. In the table there are 33,000 or so clones, about 92% of which are singletons. Sequences were obtained from peripheral blood. The receptors originated from a man between 70 and 80 years old with active or convalescent COVID-19.

In this sample, this clone turned up once. The chain is built from TRBV11-2 and TRBJ2-1, with D possibly being TRBD2 (5 bases). The CDR3 consists of 12 residues. V shed 1 base and J shed 9 bases, with 7 bases lying between them. CDR1 SGHAT and CDR2 FQNNGV come from the germline V gene. The CDR3 nucleotides are TGTGCCAGCAGCTTAGGAGGGAGTGAGCAGTTCTTC. This sequence encodes CASSLGGSEQFF. Variable domain in full (rest from reference TRBV11-2 and TRBJ2-1): EAGVAQSPRYKIIEKRQSVAFWCNPISGHATLYWYQQILGQGPKLLIQFQNNGVVDDSQLPKDRFSAERLKGVDSTLKIQPAKLEDSAVYLCASSLGGSEQFFGPGTRLTVL.

The rearrangement links TRBV18 to TRBJ2-7; D is ambiguous. The length of the CDR3 is 12 residues. CDR1 KGHSH and CDR2 LQKENI come from the germline V gene. Trimming removed 1 base at V and 7 bases at J, with 8 bases between. In nucleotides, the CDR3 is TGTGCCAGCTCACCACGGATGGAGGAGCAGTACTTC. This sequence encodes CASSPRMEEQYF.

The rearrangement uses TRBV4-1 and TRBJ2-6; D uncertain. CDR1 is MGHRA, CDR2 YSYEKL, per germline. Trimming removed 3 bases at V and 4 bases at J, with 10 bases between. CDR3 length equals 15 residues. CDR3 nucleotides: TGCGCCAGCAGCCAGCGAGGAGTAGGGGCCAACGTCCTGACTTTC. It codes for CASSQRGVGANVLTF.

In DNA, the CDR3 is TGTGCCAGCAGTTTAAATCGGGTCGGGGGCTACACCTTC. Translating gives CASSLNRVGGYTF. The genes are TRBV28 and TRBJ1-2; D is ambiguous. V lost 2 bases and J 8 bases, leaving 12 bases between the germline ends. Germline V CDR1 and CDR2: MDHEN, SYDVKM. The CDR3 is 13 amino acids.

The gene calls are TRBV9 and TRBJ2-3; D is perhaps TRBD1 (6 bases). Deletions cut 1 base from V and 2 bases from J, with 11 bases between. Germline V gives CDR1 SGDLS, CDR2 YYNGEE. This CDR3 region has 15 residues. The CDR3 here is CASSVWDTVTDTQYF. The CDR3 DNA reads as TGTGCCAGCAGCGTATGGGACACCGTCACAGATACGCAGTATTTT.

V is TRBV2 and J is TRBJ1-3; possibly TRBD1 for D (5 bases). The CDR3 is 16 amino acids. With 5 bases removed from V and 0 bases from J, the gap between germline ends came to 14 bases. CDR1 and CDR2 (germline): SNHLY, FYNNEI. CDR3 amino acids: CASSLSGLFSGNTIYF. The CDR3 nucleotides are TGTGCCAGCAGTCTATCGGGACTGTTCTCTGGAAACACCATATATTTT.

This chain uses TRBV5-1 with TRBJ1-1, with 7 nucleotides matching TRBD1. J was trimmed by 1 base and V by 0 bases; bases with no gene match: 3. Per the germline V gene, CDR1 is SGHRS and CDR2 is YFSETQ. The CDR3 is 15 residues long. This CDR3 reads CASSLAGTENTEAFF. For the CDR3, the DNA is TGCGCCAGCAGCTTGGCAGGGACAGAGAACACTGAAGCTTTCTTT.

The gene calls are TRBV7-9 and TRBJ1-3, with 8 bases identical to TRBD1. Germline V gene sequence: CDR1 SEHNR, CDR2 FQNEAQ (reference sequence). V lost 5 bases, J lost 4 bases, and 10 bases stayed unmatched. This CDR3 spans 16 amino acids. CDR3 sequence (DNA): TGTGCCAGCAGCCCTTCTCGGACAGGGAGAGGAAACACCATATATTTT. Protein product: CASSPSRTGRGNTIYF.

The genes are TRBV7-9 and TRBJ1-1, with D unresolved. This CDR3 spans 14 amino acids. Germline V gene sequence: CDR1 SEHNR, CDR2 FQNEAQ (reference sequence). V gave up 1 base and J gave up 7 bases, with 13 bases separating them. The CDR3 loop is CASSLGSEIREAFF. The CDR3 DNA sequence: TGTGCCAGCAGCTTAGGATCTGAGATCCGTGAAGCTTTCTTT.

This chain uses TRBV5-1 with TRBJ1-1, with a weak D call TRBD1 (5 bases). V was cut by 4 bases and J by 5 bases, with 21 bases left in between. The CDR3 sequence is 16 residues long. Germline lookup yields CDR1 SGHRS and CDR2 YFSETQ. The CDR3 sequence: CASSPPLGGDATEAFF. CDR3 sequence (DNA): TGCGCCAGCAGCCCGCCCTTGGGGGGGGATGCGACTGAAGCTTTCTTT.

J is TRBJ2-7 and V is TRBV7-2; 11 nucleotides line up with TRBD2. The CDR3 spans 13 residues. Per germline, CDR1 SGHTA and CDR2 FQGNSA. J lost 4 bases, V lost 4 bases, and 0 bases had no gene match. The CDR3, as DNA: TGTGCCAGCAGCTCTAGCGGGGGGTACGAGCAGTACTTC. Protein product: CASSSSGGYEQYF.

CDR3 sequence: CASSYVQGQVQPQHF. CDR3 DNA: TGTGCCAGCAGTTACGTTCAGGGACAGGTCCAGCCCCAGCATTTT. The rearrangement links TRBV6-6 to TRBJ1-5; 8 positions agree with TRBD1. The V and J ends lost 2 bases and 7 bases, in that order; junction bases with no gene match: 7. The CDR3 loop spans 15 amino acids. Germline CDR1 reads MNHNY; CDR2 reads SVGAGI (reference sequence).